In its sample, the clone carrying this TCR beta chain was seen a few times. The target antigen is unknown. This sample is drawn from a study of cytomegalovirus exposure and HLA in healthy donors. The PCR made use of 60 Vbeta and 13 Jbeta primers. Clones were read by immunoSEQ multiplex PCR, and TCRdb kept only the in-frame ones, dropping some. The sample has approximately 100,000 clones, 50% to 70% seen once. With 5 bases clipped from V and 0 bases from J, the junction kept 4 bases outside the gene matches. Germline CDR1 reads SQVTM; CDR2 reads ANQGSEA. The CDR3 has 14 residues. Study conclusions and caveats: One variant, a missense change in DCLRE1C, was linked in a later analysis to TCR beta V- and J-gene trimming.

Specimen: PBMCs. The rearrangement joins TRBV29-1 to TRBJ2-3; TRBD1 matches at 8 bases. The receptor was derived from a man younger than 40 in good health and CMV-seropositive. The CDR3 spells CSVTGQGSTDTQYF. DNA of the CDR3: TGCAGCGTTACAGGACAGGGTAGCACAGATACGCAGTATTTT.